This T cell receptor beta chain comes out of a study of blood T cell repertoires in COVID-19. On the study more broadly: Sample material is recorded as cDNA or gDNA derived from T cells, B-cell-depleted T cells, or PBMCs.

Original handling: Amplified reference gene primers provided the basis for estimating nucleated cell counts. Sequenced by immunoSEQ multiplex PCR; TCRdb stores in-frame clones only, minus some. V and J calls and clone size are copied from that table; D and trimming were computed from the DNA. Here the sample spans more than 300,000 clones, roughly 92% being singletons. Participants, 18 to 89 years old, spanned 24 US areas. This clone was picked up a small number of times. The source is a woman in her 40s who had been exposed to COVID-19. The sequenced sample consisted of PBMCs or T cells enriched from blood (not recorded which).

The CDR3 spells CASRRIRGFSGANVLTF. The CDR3 DNA reads TGTGCCAGCAGACGAATCCGGGGTTTCTCTGGGGCCAACGTCCTGACTTTC. This chain uses TRBV7-9 with TRBJ2-6; tentative D call: TRBD2 (5 bases). The CDR3 has 17 residues. In germline, CDR1 is SEHNR, CDR2 FQNEAQ (reference sequence). V was pared by 6 bases and J by 0 bases, with 15 bases between.